Each of the 9 T cell receptor beta chains below was sequenced from the same sample in a study of blood T cell repertoires in COVID-19. Some clones are missing from TCRdb's copy, which holds only in-frame ones; the method was immunoSEQ multiplex PCR. This sample has 100,000 to 150,000 clones, with 70% to 90% found just once. Sample: peripheral blood. The source of these receptors is a man between 65 and 80 years old with active COVID-19.

V usage is TRBV19 and J usage is TRBJ2-1; 7 bases agree with TRBD2. The V segment lost 7 bases and the J segment 4 bases; nucleotides outside the gene matches: 7. The CDR3 extends over 14 amino acids. Germline-derived CDR1 and CDR2 are LNHDA and SQIVND (reference sequence). CDR3 amino acids: CASTTSAGYNEQFF. CDR3 nucleotides: TGTGCCAGTACCACTTCAGCGGGGTACAATGAGCAGTTCTTC.

This chain connects TRBV7-2 to TRBJ2-3; D possibly corresponds to TRBD2 (5 bases). The CDR3 sequence is 14 residues long. CDR1 is SGHTA and CDR2 is FQGNSA in the germline V gene. Trimming took off 4 bases at V and 2 bases at J, with 10 bases between the two ends. CDR3 protein: CASSSRLFTDTQYF. DNA of the CDR3: TGTGCCAGCAGCTCAAGACTATTCACAGATACGCAGTATTTT.

The chain combines TRBV5-1 with TRBJ2-1; 7 bases agree with TRBD1. The CDR3 spans 15 residues. CDR1 SGHRS and CDR2 YFSETQ come from the germline V gene. Trimming at V came to 3 bases and at J to 3 bases, leaving 6 bases not matched to a gene. The CDR3 is CASSWAGTDYNEQFF. Here the CDR3 DNA reads TGCGCCAGCAGCTGGGCCGGGACAGACTACAATGAGCAGTTCTTC.

V and J are TRBV7-2 and TRBJ1-1; D ambiguous. CDR3 size: 15 residues. Germline V gene lookup returns CDR1 SGHTA and CDR2 FQGNSA. V was cut by 0 bases and J by 0 bases, with 8 bases left in between. CDR3 DNA: TGTGCCAGCAGCTTAGCGTACGGTTTGAACACTGAAGCTTTCTTT. Its translation: CASSLAYGLNTEAFF.

The chain uses TRBV15 and TRBJ1-1; TRBD1 agrees at 8 bases. V was pared by 0 bases and J by 0 bases, with 15 bases of the junction left unmatched. The CDR3 is 20 amino acids. CDR1 is LNHNV and CDR2 is YYDKDF in the germline V gene (reference sequence). Here the CDR3 DNA reads TGTGCCACCAGCAGAGATTGGGCAGGGGGCACCTCCAGTCTGAACACTGAAGCTTTCTTT. Translating gives CATSRDWAGGTSSLNTEAFF.

The genes are TRBV30 and TRBJ2-5; 7 bases are a match to TRBD1. The germline V gene has CDR1 GTSNPN and CDR2 SVGIG (reference sequence). The CDR3 loop spans 12 amino acids. V lost 4 bases to trimming and J lost 2 bases; unmatched junction nucleotides: 1. The CDR3 loop reads CAWTTGQETQYF. Here the CDR3 DNA reads TGTGCCTGGACGACAGGGCAAGAGACCCAGTACTTC.

This rearrangement joins TRBV6-2 or TRBV6-3 to TRBJ2-5; possibly TRBD1 for D (5 bases). CDR3 length: 14 residues. The germline V and J ends were trimmed by 4 bases and 4 bases, with 13 bases remaining between them. Germline assignment: CDR1 MNHEY and CDR2 SVGEGT. CDR3 in amino acids: CASSSSGRAETQYF. CDR3 coding DNA: TGTGCCAGCAGTTCGAGTGGCAGGGCAGAGACCCAGTACTTC.

The rearrangement links TRBV15 to TRBJ2-2, with TRBD2 identical over 7 bases. This CDR3 region has 15 residues. Per germline, CDR1 LNHNV and CDR2 YYDKDF (reference sequence). Trimming took 1 base from V and 4 from J; bases not matched to a gene: 3. This CDR3 reads CATSRVLAVTGELFF. CDR3 DNA: TGTGCCACCAGCAGAGTTCTAGCGGTCACCGGGGAGCTGTTTTTT.

The rearrangement links TRBV13 to TRBJ2-2; TRBD2 might be the D (5 bases). V was pared by 5 bases and J by 4 bases, with 5 bases between. The CDR3 is made up of 12 amino acids. Germline values: CDR1 PRHDT, CDR2 FYEKMQ (reference sequence). The CDR3 DNA reads TGTGCCAGCAGCGAGGGCACCGGGGAGCTGTTTTTT. Translating it yields CASSEGTGELFF.